The T cell receptor (beta chain) under discussion was sequenced for a study of T cell responses to AZD1222 COVID-19 vaccine. Study observations and caveats: Once two AZD1222 doses were given, Spike-specific TCR breadth and depth went up. The study found vaccine-associated CD4 TCRs spanning spike, dominant at 160-218 and 743-854. Among spike-specific TCRs, nearly half reportedly target unmutated variant regions.

TCRdb's table, derived via immunoSEQ multiplex PCR, lists solely in-frame clones and lacks some. The sample has 150,000 to 200,000 clones, around nine tenths seen once; the top ten hold around 3.6%. The CDR3 sequence is 16 residues long. The germline V and J ends were trimmed by 2 bases and 7 bases, with 15 bases remaining between them. Germline assignment: CDR1 KGHSH and CDR2 LQKENI. The table lists this clone with a count of one. Antigen specificity is unknown. Material: peripheral blood, obtained 28 days after the second dose of the MenACWY control vaccine. This TCR was recovered from an adult who received the MenACWY meningococcal vaccine as a control. The V call is TRBV18, the J call TRBJ1-6; unclear D gene. CDR3 region: CASSPDAGGLNSPLHF. DNA of the CDR3: TGTGCCAGCTCACCAGATGCCGGAGGGCTCAATTCACCCCTCCACTTT.